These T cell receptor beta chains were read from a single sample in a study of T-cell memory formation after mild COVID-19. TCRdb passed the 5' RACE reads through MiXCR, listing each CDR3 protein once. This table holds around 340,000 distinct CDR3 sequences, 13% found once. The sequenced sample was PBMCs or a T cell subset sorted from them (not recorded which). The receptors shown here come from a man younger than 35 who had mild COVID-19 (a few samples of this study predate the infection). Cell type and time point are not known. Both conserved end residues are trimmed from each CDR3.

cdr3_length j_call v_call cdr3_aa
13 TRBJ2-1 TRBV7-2 ASSPGLNSYNEQF
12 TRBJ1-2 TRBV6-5 ASSGDGGYYGYT
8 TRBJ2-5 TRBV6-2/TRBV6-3 ATQQETQY
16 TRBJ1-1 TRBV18 ASSRRRVPGRMNTEAF
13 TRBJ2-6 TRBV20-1 SARGGNSGANVLT
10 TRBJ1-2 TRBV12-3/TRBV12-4 ASSPNYYGYT
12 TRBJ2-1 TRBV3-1 ASSPSGTGGAGI
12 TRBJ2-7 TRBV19 ASSARGLSYEQY
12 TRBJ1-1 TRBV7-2 ASSLRTVNTEAF
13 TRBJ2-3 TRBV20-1 STSPGQGTLHTQY
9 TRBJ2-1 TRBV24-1 ATSDLDEQF
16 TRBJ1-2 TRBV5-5 ASSLRGQRVGLDYGYT
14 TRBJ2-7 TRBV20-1 SASDAGGRLSYEQY
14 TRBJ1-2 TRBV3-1 ASRVTGRGKGYGYT
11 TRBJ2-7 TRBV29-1 SVEVPSSYEQY
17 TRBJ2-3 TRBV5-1 ASSQIPTLQGESTDTQY
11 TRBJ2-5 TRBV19 ASRTSGQETQY
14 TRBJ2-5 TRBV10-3 AISESNTGGQETQY
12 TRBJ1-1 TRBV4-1 ASRGLLLNTEAF
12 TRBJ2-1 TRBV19 ASSMLQGGNEQF
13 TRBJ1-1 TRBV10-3 AISEYEAGNTEAF
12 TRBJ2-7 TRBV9 ASSVDGTNDEQY
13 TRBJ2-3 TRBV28 ASSSQGAGTDTQY
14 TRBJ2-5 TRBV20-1 SAAGTRTGTLQTQY
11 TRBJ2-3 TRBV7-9 ASRSGFTDTQY
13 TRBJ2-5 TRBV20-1 SALQSGTSWETQY
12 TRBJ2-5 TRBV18 ASSPRLGGETQY
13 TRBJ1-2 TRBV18 ASSRIGTGAYGYT
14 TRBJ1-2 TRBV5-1 ASPPPRTETFYGYT
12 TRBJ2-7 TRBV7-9 ASSLDLLLYEQY
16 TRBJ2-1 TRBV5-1 ASSWTSGGISSYNEQF
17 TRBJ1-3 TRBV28 ASSLVGAAGGSSGNTIY
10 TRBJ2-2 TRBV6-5 ATGGSPGELF
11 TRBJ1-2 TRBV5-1 ASSLDRPSGYT
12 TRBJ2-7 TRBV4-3 ASSQVTGGYEQY
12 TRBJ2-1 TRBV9 ASSVEGRGYYQF
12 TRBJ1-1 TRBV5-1 ASDLISPSTEAF
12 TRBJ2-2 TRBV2 ASSGQTTTGELF
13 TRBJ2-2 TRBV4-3 ASSQEADNTGELF
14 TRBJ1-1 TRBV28 ASKSGQGRGYTEAF
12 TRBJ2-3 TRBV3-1 ASSQVYGGDTQY
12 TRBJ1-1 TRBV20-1 SAFPSGGNTEAF
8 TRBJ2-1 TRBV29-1 SVSLREQF
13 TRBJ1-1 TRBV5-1 ASSSRQLGYTEAF
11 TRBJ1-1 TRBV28 ASSLGPAPEAF
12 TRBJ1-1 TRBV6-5 ASSYGGQLTEAF
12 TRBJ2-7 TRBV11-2 ASSRTGSFDEQY
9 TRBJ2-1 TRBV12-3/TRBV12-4 ASSLIDEQF
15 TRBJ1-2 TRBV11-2 ASSLSPGASSLGGYT
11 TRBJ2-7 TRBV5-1 ASMSRGDDEQY
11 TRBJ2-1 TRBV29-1 SAEGQGPNEQF
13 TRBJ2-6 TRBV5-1 ASSLSGDRANVLT
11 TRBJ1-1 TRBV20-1 SVTGGMNTEAF
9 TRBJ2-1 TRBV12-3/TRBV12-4 ATGGPNEQF
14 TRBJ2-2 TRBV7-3 ASSVERGAHTGELF
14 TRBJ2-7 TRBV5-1 ASSLVARDPPDEQY
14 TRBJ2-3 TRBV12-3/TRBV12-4 ASSRLTAGSTDTQY
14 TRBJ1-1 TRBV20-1 SARDSQRQGDTEAF
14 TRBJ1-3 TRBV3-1 ASSFTGQLSGNTIY
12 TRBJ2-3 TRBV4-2 ASSPVGQEASQY